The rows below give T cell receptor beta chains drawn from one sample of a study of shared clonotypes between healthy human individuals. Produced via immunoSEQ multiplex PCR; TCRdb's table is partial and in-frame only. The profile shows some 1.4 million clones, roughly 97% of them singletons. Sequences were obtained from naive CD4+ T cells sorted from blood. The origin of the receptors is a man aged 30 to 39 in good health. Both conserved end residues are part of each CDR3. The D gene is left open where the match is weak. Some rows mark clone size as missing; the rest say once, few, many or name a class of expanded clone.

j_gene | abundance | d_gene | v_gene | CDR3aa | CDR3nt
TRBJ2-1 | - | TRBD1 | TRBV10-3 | CAISEPGQGGDEQFF | TGTGCCATCAGTGAGCCGGGACAGGGCGGCGATGAGCAGTTCTTC
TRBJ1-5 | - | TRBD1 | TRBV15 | CATSIGTGSQPQHF | TGTGCCACCAGCATTGGGACAGGGAGTCAGCCCCAGCATTTT
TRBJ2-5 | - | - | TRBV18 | CATSTLSAGLGETQYF | TGTGCCACCTCGACACTCTCCGCCGGGTTAGGTGAGACCCAGTACTTC
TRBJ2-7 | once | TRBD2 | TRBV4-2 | CASSQDPGTSGRNEQYF | TGTGCCAGCAGCCAAGATCCCGGGACTAGCGGGAGGAATGAGCAGTACTTC
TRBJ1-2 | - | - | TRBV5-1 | CASSLNSGPPNYGYTF | TGCGCCAGCAGCTTGAATTCAGGCCCCCCTAACTATGGCTACACCTTC
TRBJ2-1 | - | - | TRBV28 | CASGEQFF | TGTGCCAGCGGCGAGCAGTTCTTC
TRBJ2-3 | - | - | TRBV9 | CASSPPAGDTQYF | TGTGCCAGCAGCCCTCCCGCGGGGGATACGCAGTATTTT
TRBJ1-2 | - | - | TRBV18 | CASSLYDTNYGYTF | TGTGCCAGCTCACTATACGACACTAACTATGGCTACACCTTC
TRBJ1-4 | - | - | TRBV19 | CASSDSPRLFF | TGTGCCAGTAGCGATAGCCCGAGGCTGTTTTTT
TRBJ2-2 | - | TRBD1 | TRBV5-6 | CASSLMDRENGELFF | TGTGCCAGCAGCTTGATGGACAGGGAGAACGGGGAGCTGTTTTTT
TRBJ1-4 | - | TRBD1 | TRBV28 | CASSLLTGGRVEKLFF | TGTGCCAGCAGTCTACTCACAGGGGGCAGGGTTGAAAAACTGTTTTTT
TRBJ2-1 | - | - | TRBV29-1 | CSVVVRSYNEQFF | TGCAGCGTTGTTGTGCGTTCCTACAATGAGCAGTTCTTC
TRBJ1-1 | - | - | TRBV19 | CASSFWGMNTEAFF | TGTGCCAGTAGTTTTTGGGGCATGAACACTGAAGCTTTCTTT
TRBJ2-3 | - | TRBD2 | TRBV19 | CASSDGGRGTDTQYF | TGTGCCAGTAGTGACGGCGGGAGGGGCACAGATACGCAGTATTTT
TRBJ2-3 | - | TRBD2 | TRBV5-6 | CASSKSGRWSDTQYF | TGTGCCAGCAGCAAGAGCGGGAGGTGGTCAGATACGCAGTATTTT
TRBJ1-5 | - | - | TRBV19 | CASSITGDQPQHF | TGTGCCAGTAGTATTACAGGAGATCAGCCCCAGCATTTT
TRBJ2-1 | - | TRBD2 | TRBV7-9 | CASKPPGGSSYNEQFF | TGTGCCAGCAAACCCCCGGGGGGGAGCTCCTACAATGAGCAGTTCTTC
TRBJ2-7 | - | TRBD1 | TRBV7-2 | CASSLEGAGNYEQYF | TGTGCCAGCAGCTTAGAGGGGGCAGGGAACTACGAGCAGTACTTC
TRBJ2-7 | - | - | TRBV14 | CASSAGYEQYF | TGTGCCAGCAGCGCGGGGTACGAGCAGTACTTC
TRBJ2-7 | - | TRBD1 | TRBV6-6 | CASSLRDSYEQYF | TGTGCCAGCAGTCTCCGGGACAGCTACGAGCAGTACTTC
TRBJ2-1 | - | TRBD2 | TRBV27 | CASTDLGLDFGEQFF | TGTGCCAGCACCGATCTGGGACTAGATTTCGGTGAGCAGTTCTTC
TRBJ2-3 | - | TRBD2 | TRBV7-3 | CASSATSGSYTDTQYF | TGTGCCAGCAGCGCGACTAGCGGGTCGTACACAGATACGCAGTATTTT
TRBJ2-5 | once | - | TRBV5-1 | CASSLALAGVSETQYF | TGCGCCAGCAGCTTGGCCTTGGCTGGGGTCTCGGAGACCCAGTACTTC
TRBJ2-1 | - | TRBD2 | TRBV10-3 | CAIRQSSGRDEQFF | TGTGCCATCCGTCAGAGTAGCGGGAGAGATGAGCAGTTCTTC
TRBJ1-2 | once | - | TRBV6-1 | CASSGPGPIYGYTF | TGTGCCAGCAGTGGACCGGGACCAATCTATGGCTACACCTTC
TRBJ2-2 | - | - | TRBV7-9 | CASSFGVLGGELFF | TGTGCCAGCAGCTTTGGAGTGCTCGGCGGGGAGCTGTTTTTT
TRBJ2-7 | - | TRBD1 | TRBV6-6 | CASSRPDRGRSYEQYF | TGTGCCAGCAGCCGACCCGACAGGGGGAGATCCTACGAGCAGTACTTC
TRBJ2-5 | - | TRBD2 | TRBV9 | CASSAERGTSGSIVETQYF | TGTGCCAGCAGCGCAGAGAGGGGGACTAGCGGGAGTATAGTAGAGACCCAGTACTTC
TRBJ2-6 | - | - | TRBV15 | CATSRQGRGANVLTF | TGTGCCACCAGCAGGCAGGGTCGTGGGGCCAACGTCCTGACTTTC
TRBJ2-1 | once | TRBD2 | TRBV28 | CASSSVSGSGNEQFF | TGTGCCAGCAGTTCAGTCAGCGGGAGCGGGAATGAGCAGTTCTTC
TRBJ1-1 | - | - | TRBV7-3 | CASSASRAGTEAFF | TGTGCCAGCAGCGCCAGCAGGGCCGGCACTGAAGCTTTCTTT
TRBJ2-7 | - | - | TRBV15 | CATSRPISDEQYF | TGTGCCACCAGCAGACCGATCAGTGACGAGCAGTACTTC
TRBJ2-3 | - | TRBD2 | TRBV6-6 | CASSYGVLAGEDTQYF | TGTGCCAGCAGTTACGGGGTTTTAGCGGGAGAGGATACGCAGTATTTT
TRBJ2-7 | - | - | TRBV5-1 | CASSAGREYEQYF | TGCGCCAGCTCCGCGGGAAGAGAGTACGAGCAGTACTTC
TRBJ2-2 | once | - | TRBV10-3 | CAIGDRSSRTGELFF | TGTGCCATCGGGGACCGAAGTTCCCGGACCGGGGAGCTGTTTTTT
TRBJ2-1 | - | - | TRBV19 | CASRPNRGSSSYNEQFF | TGTGCCAGTAGGCCTAATCGGGGTTCAAGCTCCTACAATGAGCAGTTCTTC
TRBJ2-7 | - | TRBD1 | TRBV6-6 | CASSFGTGTYEQYF | TGTGCCAGCAGTTTCGGGACAGGTACCTACGAGCAGTACTTC
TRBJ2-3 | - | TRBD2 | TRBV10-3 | CAISEHKTSGRTGTDTQYF | TGTGCCATCAGTGAGCATAAGACTAGCGGGAGAACTGGTACAGATACGCAGTATTTT
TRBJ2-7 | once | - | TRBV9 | CASSPEVGRVPYEQYF | TGTGCCAGCAGCCCAGAGGTTGGCAGGGTCCCCTACGAGCAGTACTTC
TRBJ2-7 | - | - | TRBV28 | CASSLQLPGLYEQYF | TGTGCCAGCAGTTTACAACTACCCGGCCTCTACGAGCAGTACTTC
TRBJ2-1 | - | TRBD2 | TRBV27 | CASSLFGLAGGKYSYNEQFF | TGTGCCAGCAGTTTATTCGGGCTAGCGGGAGGGAAATACTCCTACAATGAGCAGTTCTTC
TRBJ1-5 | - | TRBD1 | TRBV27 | CASSRTGGASYSNQPQHF | TGTGCCAGCAGTCGGACAGGGGGAGCCTCCTATAGCAATCAGCCCCAGCATTTT
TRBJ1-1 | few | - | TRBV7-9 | CASSLLSKNTEAFF | TGTGCCAGCAGCTTATTAAGCAAGAACACTGAAGCTTTCTTT
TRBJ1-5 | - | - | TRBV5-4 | CASSPSPRSPGNQPQHF | TGTGCCAGCAGCCCCTCTCCCAGGAGCCCTGGCAATCAGCCCCAGCATTTT
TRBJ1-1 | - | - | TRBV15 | CATSRGGGMNTEAFF | TGTGCCACCAGCAGAGGCGGAGGGATGAACACTGAAGCTTTCTTT
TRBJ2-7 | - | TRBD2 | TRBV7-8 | CASSRSAGVPFSEQYF | TGTGCCAGCAGCCGAAGTGCGGGAGTTCCCTTTTCCGAGCAGTACTTC
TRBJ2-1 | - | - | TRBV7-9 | CASSLDGLWTANYNEQFF | TGTGCCAGCAGCTTAGATGGTCTTTGGACAGCCAACTACAATGAGCAGTTCTTC
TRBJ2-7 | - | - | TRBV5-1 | CASSLVSASYEQYF | TGCGCCAGCAGCTTGGTATCTGCTTCCTACGAGCAGTACTTC
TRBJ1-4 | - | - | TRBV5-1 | CASSLVAGAMSTNEKLFF | TGCGCCAGCAGCTTGGTGGCAGGGGCCATGTCGACTAATGAAAAACTGTTTTTT
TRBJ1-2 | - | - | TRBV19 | CASKERRIDYGYTF | TGTGCCAGTAAGGAAAGGAGAATTGACTATGGCTACACCTTC
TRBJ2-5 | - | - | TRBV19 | CASSKRRVDSKETQYF | TGTGCCAGTAGTAAAAGGCGTGTGGACAGTAAAGAGACCCAGTACTTC